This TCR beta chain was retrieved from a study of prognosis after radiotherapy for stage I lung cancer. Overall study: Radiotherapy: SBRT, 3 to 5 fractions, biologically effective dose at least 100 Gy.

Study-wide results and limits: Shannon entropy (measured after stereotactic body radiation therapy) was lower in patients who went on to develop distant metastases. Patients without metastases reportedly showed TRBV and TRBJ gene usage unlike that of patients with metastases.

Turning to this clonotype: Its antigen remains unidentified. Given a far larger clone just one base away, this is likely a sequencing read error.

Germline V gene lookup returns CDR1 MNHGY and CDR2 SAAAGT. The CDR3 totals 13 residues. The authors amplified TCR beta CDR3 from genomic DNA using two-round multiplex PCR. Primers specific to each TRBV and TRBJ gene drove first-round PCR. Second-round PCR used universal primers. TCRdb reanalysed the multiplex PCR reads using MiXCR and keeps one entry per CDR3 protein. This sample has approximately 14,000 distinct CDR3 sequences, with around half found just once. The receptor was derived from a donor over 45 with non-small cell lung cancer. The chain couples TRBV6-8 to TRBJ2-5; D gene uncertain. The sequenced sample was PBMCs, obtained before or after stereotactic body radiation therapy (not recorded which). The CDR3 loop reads CAGREDGQETKYF. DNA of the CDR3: TGTGCCGGCCGCGAGGACGGGCAAGAGACCAAGTACTTC.